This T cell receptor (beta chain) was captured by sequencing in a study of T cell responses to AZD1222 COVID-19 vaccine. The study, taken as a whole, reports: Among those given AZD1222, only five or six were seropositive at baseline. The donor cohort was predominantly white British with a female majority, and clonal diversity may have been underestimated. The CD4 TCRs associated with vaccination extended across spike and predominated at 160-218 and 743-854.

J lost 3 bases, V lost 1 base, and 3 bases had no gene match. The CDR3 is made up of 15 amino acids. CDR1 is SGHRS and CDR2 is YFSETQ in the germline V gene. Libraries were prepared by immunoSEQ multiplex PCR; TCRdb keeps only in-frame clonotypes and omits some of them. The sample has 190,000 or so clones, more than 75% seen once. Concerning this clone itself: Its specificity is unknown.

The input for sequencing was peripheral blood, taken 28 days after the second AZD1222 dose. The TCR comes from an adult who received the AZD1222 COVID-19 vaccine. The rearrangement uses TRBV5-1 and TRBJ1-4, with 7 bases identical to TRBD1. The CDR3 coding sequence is TGCGCCAGCAGCTTGTTGGGACAGCCTAATGAAAAACTGTTTTTT. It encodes CASSLLGQPNEKLFF.